The rows below give T cell receptor beta chains drawn from one sample of a study of blood T cell repertoires in COVID-19. Profiled with immunoSEQ multiplex PCR; TCRdb holds only in-frame clones, not every one. The sample comprises approximately 280,000 clones, around nine tenths of which are singletons, and approximately 2.4% rests with the top ten. Sequenced material: PBMCs or T cells enriched from blood (not recorded which). The receptors were sampled from a woman under 30 who had recovered from COVID-19. Both conserved end residues are part of each CDR3. A D gene is named only where the DNA matches it firmly. Clone size is not always given. Where it is, it says once, few, many or a class for expanded clones.

j_gene	abundance	d_gene	v_gene	CDR3nt	CDR3aa
TRBJ2-1	-	TRBD2	TRBV11-3	TGTGCCAGCAGCTCCTTAGCGGGGGGTTACAATGAGCAGTTCTTC	CASSSLAGGYNEQFF
TRBJ2-7	once	-	TRBV27	TGTGCCAGCAGTTTAAACCCCCGCAGGGACTACGAGCAGTACTTC	CASSLNPRRDYEQYF
TRBJ1-3	-	TRBD1	TRBV29-1	TGCAGCGTTGGTGAGGGGGCCGGAAACACCATATATTTT	CSVGEGAGNTIYF
TRBJ2-3	-	-	TRBV7-9	TGTGCCAGCAGCTCCCTCGGAGATACGCAGTATTTT	CASSSLGDTQYF
TRBJ2-3	once	TRBD2	TRBV7-6	TGTGCCAGCAGCTCTTTCTCGGGGACTAGCGGAACAGATACGCAGTATTTT	CASSSFSGTSGTDTQYF
TRBJ2-7	-	-	TRBV6-2/TRBV6-3	TGTGCCAGCAGTTACCCCGATAGGAGGTACTTC	CASSYPDRRYF
TRBJ2-1	-	TRBD2	TRBV6-1	TGTGCCAGCAGTGCACGTAGCGGGACGTCCTACAATGAGCAGTTCTTC	CASSARSGTSYNEQFF
TRBJ2-5	-	-	TRBV12-3/TRBV12-4	TGTGCCAGCAGCCGTTCTGGGGGGGAGACCCAGTACTTC	CASSRSGGETQYF
TRBJ1-5	-	-	TRBV5-6	TGTGCCAGCAGCTTGGGGAGGGGCAGGGACAATCAGCCCCAGCATTTT	CASSLGRGRDNQPQHF
TRBJ1-1	-	-	TRBV18	TGTGCCAGCTCACAGGGAGGGGTAACTGAAGCTTTCTTT	CASSQGGVTEAFF
TRBJ2-3	-	TRBD2	TRBV7-2	TGTGCCAGCAGCTTAGCCGGGACTAGCGGGAGAATCACAGATACGCAGTATTTT	CASSLAGTSGRITDTQYF
TRBJ2-1	-	TRBD2	TRBV5-1	TGCGCCAGCAGCTTGGGAGCGGGAGCGTACAATGAGCAGTTCTTC	CASSLGAGAYNEQFF
TRBJ2-1	-	TRBD1	TRBV28	TGTGCCAGCAGTTTGACGTGGGACAGGGTCAATGAGCAGTTCTTC	CASSLTWDRVNEQFF
TRBJ2-2	-	-	TRBV6-5	TGTGCCAGCAGTCTTTGGGAGACCGGGGAGCTGTTTTTT	CASSLWETGELFF
TRBJ2-2	once	-	TRBV29-1	TGCAGCGTTGAAGAAGGGGGGGCTGGCACCGGGGAGCTGTTTTTT	CSVEEGGAGTGELFF
TRBJ1-3	-	TRBD1	TRBV5-6	TGTGCCAGCAGCTTGTGGAGGGGGCGAACTGGAAACACCATATATTTT	CASSLWRGRTGNTIYF
TRBJ2-2	-	-	TRBV9	TGTGCCAGCAGGGGGGGTCTGAACACCGGGGAGCTGTTTTTT	CASRGGLNTGELFF
TRBJ2-2	-	TRBD2	TRBV6-6	TGTGCCAGCAACGGGAGGATCGGCGGGGAGCTGTTTTTT	CASNGRIGGELFF
TRBJ1-3	few	-	TRBV4-1	TGCGCCAGCAGCCAACAGAGGCAGGGCCCATACTCTGGAAACACCATATATTTT	CASSQQRQGPYSGNTIYF
TRBJ1-6	few	-	TRBV28	TGTGCCAGCAGCGGACAGTTAGGCGATAATTCACCCCTCCACTTT	CASSGQLGDNSPLHF
TRBJ2-1	-	TRBD2	TRBV27	TGTGCCAGCAGCCCCCTGGGACTAGCTTTTATCAATGAGCAGTTCTTC	CASSPLGLAFINEQFF
TRBJ1-4	-	-	TRBV3-1/TRBV3-2	TGTGCCAGCAGCTCGCGGACGGGGACTAATGAAAAACTGTTTTTT	CASSSRTGTNEKLFF
TRBJ2-3	-	-	TRBV6-4	TGTGCCAGCAGTGACTCGAAGCCTATCAGGGATACGCAGTATTTT	CASSDSKPIRDTQYF
TRBJ2-7	-	TRBD2	TRBV5-4	TGTGCCAGCAGCTCTCAGCGGGAGTCCCACGAGCAGTACTTC	CASSSQRESHEQYF
TRBJ1-2	once	-	TRBV6-6	TGTGCCAGCAGTTACTCGACCGGGAGAGATGGCTACACCTTC	CASSYSTGRDGYTF
TRBJ2-2	-	TRBD1	TRBV2	TGTGCCAGCATAGGGACAGGGGGAACCGGGGAGCTGTTTTTT	CASIGTGGTGELFF
TRBJ2-7	once	-	TRBV15	TGTGCCACCAGCAGAGATAGGGGGTACTCCTACGAGCAGTACTTC	CATSRDRGYSYEQYF
TRBJ2-1	-	TRBD2	TRBV20-1	TGCAGTGCTATTACTAGCGATGAGCAGTTCTTC	CSAITSDEQFF
TRBJ1-3	-	-	TRBV12-5	TGTGCTAGTGGTTTGGTAAACGTACACCCTGGAAACACCATATATTTT	CASGLVNVHPGNTIYF
TRBJ2-3	-	TRBD2	TRBV6-2/TRBV6-3	TGTGCCAGCAGTTACTCGAGTACCGGGACTACAAGCACAGATACGCAGTATTTT	CASSYSSTGTTSTDTQYF
TRBJ1-6	-	TRBD1	TRBV28	TGTGCCAGCAGCACCGTCGAGGGACAGTATAATTCACCCCTCCACTTT	CASSTVEGQYNSPLHF
TRBJ2-5	once	-	TRBV30	TGTGCCTGGAGTGTACAGGAAGAGACCCAGTACTTC	CAWSVQEETQYF
TRBJ1-2	-	-	TRBV7-9	TGTGCCAGCAGCTTAGCGAGCAACTTCAACTATGGCTACACCTTC	CASSLASNFNYGYTF
TRBJ1-2	-	-	TRBV6-5	TGTGCCAGCAGGCGCCGGAGGCGGGTTGGCTACACCTTC	CASRRRRRVGYTF
TRBJ1-1	-	-	TRBV5-1	TGCGCCAGCAGCTTAAGGGACTCTAACACTGAAGCTTTCTTT	CASSLRDSNTEAFF
TRBJ2-1	-	-	TRBV18	TGTGCCAGCTCACCGGGAGCTGTAGGGTTGAGGGCCTACAATGAGCAGTTCTTC	CASSPGAVGLRAYNEQFF
TRBJ2-5	-	TRBD2	TRBV13	TGTGCCAGCAGCCGACCCCCCTCTAGCGGGGGCGAAGAGACCCAGTACTTC	CASSRPPSSGGEETQYF
TRBJ2-7	-	-	TRBV6-5	TGTGCCAGCATCCCCGGGACATGGGGCTACGAGCAGTACTTC	CASIPGTWGYEQYF
TRBJ1-3	few	-	TRBV11-2	TGTGCCAGCACGACGGGACTTTACTCTGGAAACACCATATATTTT	CASTTGLYSGNTIYF
TRBJ2-2	-	-	TRBV13	TGTGCCAGCAGCTTAAAGTGGCGGGCTTACTTGAACACCGGGGAGCTGTTTTTT	CASSLKWRAYLNTGELFF
TRBJ1-1	-	TRBD1	TRBV18	TGTGCCAGCTCGCCCGACAGGGATAGAGTAGAAGCTTTCTTT	CASSPDRDRVEAFF
TRBJ2-1	-	TRBD2	TRBV7-9	TGTGCCAGCAGCTCTAGACTACCGGGACTAGCGGGAGGTGTAGGGTTCTTC	CASSSRLPGLAGGVGFF
TRBJ1-1	-	-	TRBV7-9	TGTGCCAGCAGCTTAGCGGTGGCAAACACTGAAGCTTTCTTT	CASSLAVANTEAFF
TRBJ2-1	-	-	TRBV7-8	TGTGCCAGTCCCCCCGGGGACTGGGGCTCCTACAATGAGCAGTTCTTC	CASPPGDWGSYNEQFF
TRBJ2-3	-	TRBD2	TRBV30	TGTGCCTGGAGTGCAGCGGGGGTGAACACAGATACGCAGTATTTT	CAWSAAGVNTDTQYF
TRBJ2-6	-	TRBD2	TRBV5-1	TGCGCCAGCAGCTTGGAGATAGGGCTAGCGGGGAGGCAGAGCTCTGGGGCCAACGTCCTGACTTTC	CASSLEIGLAGRQSSGANVLTF
TRBJ2-3	-	-	TRBV5-1	TGCGCCAGCAGCGCTTCTGGGCGTCGCGGCACAGATACGCAGTATTTT	CASSASGRRGTDTQYF
TRBJ2-2	-	TRBD2	TRBV3-1/TRBV3-2	TGTGCCAGCAGCCAAGTCGGGAGGGGAAGGGCCTTGAACACCGGGGAGCTGTTTTTT	CASSQVGRGRALNTGELFF
TRBJ2-5	-	-	TRBV5-6	TGTGCCAGCAGCTTAGTTAACGCAGACCAAGAGACCCAGTACTTC	CASSLVNADQETQYF
TRBJ1-2	once	-	TRBV12-3/TRBV12-4	TGTGCCAGCAATAGAGACAGATACTATGGCTACACCTTC	CASNRDRYYGYTF
TRBJ2-1	-	TRBD1	TRBV9	TGTGCCAGCAGCGGGAAGACAGGGCACCTCTACAATGAGCAGTTCTTC	CASSGKTGHLYNEQFF